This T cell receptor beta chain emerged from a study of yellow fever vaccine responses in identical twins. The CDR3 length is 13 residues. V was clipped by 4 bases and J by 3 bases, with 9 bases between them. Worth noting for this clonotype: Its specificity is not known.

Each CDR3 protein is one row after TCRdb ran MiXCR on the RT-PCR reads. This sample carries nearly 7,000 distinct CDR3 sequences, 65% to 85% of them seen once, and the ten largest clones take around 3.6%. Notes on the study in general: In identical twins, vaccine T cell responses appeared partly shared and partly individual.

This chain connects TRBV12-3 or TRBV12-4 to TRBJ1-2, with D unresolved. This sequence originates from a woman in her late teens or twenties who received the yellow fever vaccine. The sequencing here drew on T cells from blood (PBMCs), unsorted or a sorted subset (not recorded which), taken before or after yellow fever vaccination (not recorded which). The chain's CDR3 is CASSSNTDYGYTF. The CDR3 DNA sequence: TGTGCCAGCAGTTCCAACACCGACTATGGCTACACCTTC.